This entry features one TCR beta chain sequence. Its antigen is not identified. Caucasian, healthy and from Russia, the donors were aged between roughly 6 and 95. Samples each had at least 5 micrograms of total RNA extracted. The data were obtained in a study of blood T cells in healthy people across ages. The authors ran a second PCR of about 7 to 12 cycles using a sample-barcoded 5' primer and a J-beta primer mix. From the 5' RACE reads, TCRdb called clonotypes with MiXCR, one entry per CDR3 protein. The sample holds about a million distinct CDR3 sequences, roughly two fifths seen once. This CDR3 region has 15 residues. Trimming pared 1 base from V and 4 bases from J, leaving 14 bases between. Germline V lookup: CDR1 SGHNT, CDR2 YYREEE (reference sequence). Study-level points and caveats: CMV infection status of these donors was not known. Diversity was higher, and naive CD4+ cells more numerous, in long-lived donors than in aged donors.

The origin of this receptor is a young man in good health. The chain joins TRBV5-4 to TRBJ2-5; D assignment may be TRBD1 or TRBD2 (5 bases each). The sample was blood. The CDR3 bases are TGTGCCAGCAGCTTGCGAGGCAATGGGGGAGAGACCCAGTACTTC. Translated: CASSLRGNGGETQYF.